A single sample is the source of the 3 T cell receptor beta chains below, sequenced in a study of T cells in Graves' hyperthyroidism and ophthalmopathy. RNA transcripts served as the template for amplifying TCR beta CDR3 regions. A set of HTBI primers served as the primers for a first-round RT-PCR of the TCR CDR3. In TCRdb, the multiplex PCR reads were re-called with MiXCR into one record per CDR3 protein. The sample records hundreds of thousands of distinct CDR3 sequences, around 14% being singletons. The sample was blood. The source is a woman younger than 45 with Graves' hyperthyroidism that later progressed to Graves' ophthalmopathy.

The genes are TRBV3-1 and TRBJ2-1; maybe TRBD1 (6 bases). The germline gives CDR1 LGHDT, CDR2 YNNKEL (reference sequence). V lost 1 base, J lost 10 bases, and 17 bases lay in between. This CDR3 has 15 residues. The chain's CDR3 is CASSQGLGVGGEQFF. CDR3 nucleotides: TGTGCCAGCAGCCAAGGATTAGGTGTTGGGGGCGAGCAGTTCTTC.

This clonotype was recorded many times. CDR3 region: CSAADRGGKKLFF. The CDR3 DNA is TGCAGTGCTGCGGACAGGGGCGGGAAAAAACTGTTTTTT. This chain joins TRBV20-1 and TRBJ1-4, with 9 bases fitting TRBD1. This CDR3 contains 13 residues. J was trimmed by 9 bases and V by 5 bases; bases with no gene match: 7. The V gene's germline CDR1 is DFQATT and CDR2 SNEGSKA (reference sequence).

There are many counts of this clonotype. This CDR3 is CASHPGGAGANEQYF. CDR3 DNA sequence: TGCGCCAGCCACCCCGGGGGAGCGGGAGCAAACGAGCAGTACTTC. The chain employs TRBV10-1 and TRBJ2-7; 8 positions agree with TRBD2. The junction had 14 bases not matched to a gene; V was cut back by 8 bases and J by 5 bases. Germline V CDR1 and CDR2: WNHNN, SYGVQD (reference sequence). The length of the CDR3 is 15 residues.